This TCR beta chain was sequenced during a study of blood T cell repertoires in COVID-19. At the level of the study: Samples came from the United States, Italy and Spain, spanning acute and convalescent COVID-19. From T cells, B-cell-depleted T cells, or PBMCs came the material, which was cDNA or gDNA.

CDR1 and CDR2 from the germline V gene are SNHLY and FYNNEI. The CDR3 has 14 residues. Trimming removed 1 base at V and 3 bases at J, with 6 bases between. This clone was seen a single time. In the original analysis: Amplification from reference gene primers served as the basis for estimated nucleated cell counts. The table came from immunoSEQ multiplex PCR; TCRdb's copy has only in-frame clones and leaves some out. V and J calls and clone size come straight from that table; D and trimming were deduced from the DNA. The sample holds 110,000 or so clones, 80% to 85% seen once. The TCR comes from a woman of 80 years or more with acute or convalescent COVID-19. The chain joins TRBV2 to TRBJ1-4; possible D gene TRBD1, 5 bases. Input material: peripheral blood. The CDR3 is CASSEEQANEKLFF. The CDR3 DNA sequence: TGTGCCAGCAGTGAAGAACAGGCTAATGAAAAACTGTTTTTT.